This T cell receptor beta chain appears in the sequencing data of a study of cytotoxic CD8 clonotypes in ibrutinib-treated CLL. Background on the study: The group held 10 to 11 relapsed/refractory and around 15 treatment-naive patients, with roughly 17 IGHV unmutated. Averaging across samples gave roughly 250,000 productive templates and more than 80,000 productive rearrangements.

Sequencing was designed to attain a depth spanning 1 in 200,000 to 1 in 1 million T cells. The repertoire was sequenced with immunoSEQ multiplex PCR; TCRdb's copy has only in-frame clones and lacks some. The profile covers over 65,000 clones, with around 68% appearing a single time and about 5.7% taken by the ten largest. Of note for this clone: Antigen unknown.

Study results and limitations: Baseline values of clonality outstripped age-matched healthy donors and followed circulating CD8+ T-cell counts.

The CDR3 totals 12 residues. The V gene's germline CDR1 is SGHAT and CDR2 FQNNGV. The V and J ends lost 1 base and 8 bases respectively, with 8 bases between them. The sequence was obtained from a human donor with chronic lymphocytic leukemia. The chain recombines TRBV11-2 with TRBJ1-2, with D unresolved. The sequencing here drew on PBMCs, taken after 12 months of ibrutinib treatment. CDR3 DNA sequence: TGTGCCAGCAGCTTAGGCATCGAAGGCTACACCTTC. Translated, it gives CASSLGIEGYTF.